Below are 10 T cell receptor beta chains sequenced from a single sample in a study of T cell responses to AZD1222 COVID-19 vaccine. TCRdb's table, derived via immunoSEQ multiplex PCR, lists solely in-frame clones and lacks some. The sample lists some 73,000 clones, 89% occurring once. The sequences come from peripheral blood, collected 28 days after the second AZD1222 dose. These TCRs come from an adult who received the AZD1222 COVID-19 vaccine.

This chain uses TRBV19 with TRBJ2-4; the match to TRBD2 covers 7 bases. Germline CDR1 and CDR2: LNHDA and SQIVND (reference sequence). CDR3 length: 15 amino acids. V was pared by 4 bases and J by 9 bases, with 12 bases of the junction left unmatched. Here the CDR3 reads CASSTPSTSYSIQYF. The CDR3 region has the DNA TGTGCCAGTAGTACTCCCTCGACTAGCTATAGCATTCAGTACTTC.

This sequence joins TRBV4-1 and TRBJ2-3; the D is unclear. The CDR3 spans 15 residues. The V end was cut by 0 bases, the J end by 0 bases, with 7 bases between. Germline V gene data show CDR1 as MGHRA and CDR2 as YSYEKL. The CDR3 region is CASSQESPSTDTQYF. CDR3 nucleotides: TGCGCCAGCAGCCAAGAAAGTCCTAGCACAGATACGCAGTATTTT.

This chain uses TRBV30 with TRBJ1-1; D gene uncertain. The CDR3 totals 14 residues. The germline V gene encodes CDR1 GTSNPN and CDR2 SVGIG (reference sequence). Trimming removed 0 bases from V and 3 bases from J, with 11 bases in between. The chain's CDR3 is CAWSVRNSDTEAFF. The DNA for the CDR3 is TGTGCCTGGAGTGTACGGAACAGCGACACTGAAGCTTTCTTT.

The V and J genes are TRBV6-1 and TRBJ1-1; weak D call: TRBD1 (5 bases). There are 11 residues in the CDR3. V was pared by 3 bases and J by 11 bases, with 10 bases between. CDR1 and CDR2 (germline): MNHNS, SASEGT. The CDR3 here is CASSERGAAFF. DNA for the CDR3: TGTGCCAGCAGTGAGCGTGGGGCCGCTTTCTTT.

This chain links TRBV2 with TRBJ1-4, with D hard to call. From germline, CDR1 is SNHLY and CDR2 FYNNEI. The germline V and J ends were trimmed by 4 bases and 3 bases, with 12 bases remaining between them. This CDR3 has 15 amino acids. The CDR3 protein is CASSGSGLANEKLFF. The CDR3 DNA reads TGTGCCAGCAGTGGCTCAGGCTTGGCTAATGAAAAACTGTTTTTT. Combining the CDR3 with reference TRBV2 and TRBJ1-4 gives the whole variable domain EPEVTQTPSHQVTQMGQEVILRCVPISNHLYFYWYRQILGQKVEFLVSFYNNEISEKSEIFDDQFSVERPDGSNFTLKIRSTKLEDSAMYFCASSGSGLANEKLFFGSGTQLSVL.

This clone has a handful of counts. The chain links TRBV6-5 to TRBJ1-5; D gene unclear. This CDR3 has 13 amino acids. CDR1 is MNHEY, CDR2 SVGAGI, per germline. V lost 2 bases, J lost 4 bases, and 6 bases lay in between. CDR3 amino acids: CASSYGPNQPQHF. The CDR3 region has the DNA TGTGCCAGCAGTTACGGGCCGAATCAGCCCCAGCATTTT.

V and J are TRBV7-2 and TRBJ2-5; D is uncertain. The V gene lost 1 base and the J gene lost 5 bases, with 20 bases spanning the gap. Germline V gene lookup returns CDR1 SGHTA and CDR2 FQGNSA. This CDR3 is 17 amino acids long. The CDR3 bases are TGTGCCAGCAGCTTAGGTTTCAGCCTTCCTCATGTGGAGACCCAGTACTTC. It translates to CASSLGFSLPHVETQYF.

The chain uses TRBV5-4 and TRBJ2-2, with D possibly being TRBD1 (5 bases). V was clipped by 0 bases and J by 1 base, with 10 bases between them. The CDR3 is made up of 16 amino acids. Germline CDR1 SGHNT, CDR2 YYREEE (reference sequence). The CDR3 spells CASSLGQGKNTGELFF. As DNA, the CDR3 is TGTGCCAGCAGCTTGGGGCAGGGAAAGAACACCGGGGAGCTGTTTTTT.

This clone has more than one count but fewer than ten. The CDR3 region has the DNA TGTGCCAGCAGACAGGGAGCAGGAAATTCACCCCTCCACTTT. Encoded protein: CASRQGAGNSPLHF. V gene TRBV6-4 combines with J gene TRBJ1-6; TRBD1 might be the D (6 bases). V dropped 6 bases and J dropped 7 bases, with 13 bases sitting between them. Per germline, CDR1 MRHNA and CDR2 SNTAGT. The CDR3 runs to 14 residues.

This chain joins TRBV7-2 and TRBJ2-3, with D perhaps given as TRBD1 or TRBD2 (5 bases each). CDR3 size: 14 residues. Germline CDR1 reads SGHTA; CDR2 reads FQGNSA. V was shortened by 1 base and J by 2 bases, with 7 bases between the two germline ends. DNA of the CDR3: TGTGCCAGCAGCTTAGGGGGGATCACAGATACGCAGTATTTT. Protein product: CASSLGGITDTQYF.